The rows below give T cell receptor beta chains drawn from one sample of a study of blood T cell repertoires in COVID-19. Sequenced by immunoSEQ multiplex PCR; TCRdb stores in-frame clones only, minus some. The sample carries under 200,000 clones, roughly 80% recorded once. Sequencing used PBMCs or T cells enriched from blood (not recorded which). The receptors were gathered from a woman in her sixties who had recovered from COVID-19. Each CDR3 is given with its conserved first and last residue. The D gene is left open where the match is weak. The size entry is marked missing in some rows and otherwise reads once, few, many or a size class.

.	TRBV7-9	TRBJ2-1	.	TGTGCCAGCAGCCGAGAGTTCCAAACCTACAATGAGCAGTTCTTC	CASSREFQTYNEQFF
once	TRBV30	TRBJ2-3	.	TGTGCCTGGAACTCCCGGGTGAATACGCTGTGGTATTTT	CAWNSRVNTLWYF
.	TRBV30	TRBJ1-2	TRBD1	TGTGCCTGGAAGAAGAGGACAGGGTCCTTCGGCTACACCTTC	CAWKKRTGSFGYTF
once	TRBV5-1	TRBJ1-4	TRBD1	TGCGCCAGCAGCTCCGGGACAGGGAGTGAAAAACTGTTTTTT	CASSSGTGSEKLFF
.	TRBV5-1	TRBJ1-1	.	TGCGCCAGCATGGGGGGGAGGAACACTGAAGCTTTCTTT	CASMGGRNTEAFF
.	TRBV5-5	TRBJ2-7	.	TGTGCCAGCAGCTTGTCTACCTACGAGCAGTACTTC	CASSLSTYEQYF
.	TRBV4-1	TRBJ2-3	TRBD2	TGCGCCAGCAGCCAAGATGAGACTAGCGGGGGCCGAACAGATACGCAGTATTTT	CASSQDETSGGRTDTQYF
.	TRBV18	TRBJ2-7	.	TGTGCCAGCTCACCAGATAGCGAGAGCCCTAATTACGAGCAGTACTTC	CASSPDSESPNYEQYF
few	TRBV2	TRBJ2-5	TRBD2	TGTGCCAGCAGTGGCCAACTAGCGGGGCAAGAGACCCAGTACTTC	CASSGQLAGQETQYF
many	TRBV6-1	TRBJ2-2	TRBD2	TGTGCCAGCAGTGAAGCGCCAGCGGGGGCGGGCGGGGAGCTGTTTTTT	CASSEAPAGAGGELFF
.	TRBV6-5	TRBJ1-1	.	TGTGCCAGCAGTCCCCTGAGGGACACTGAAGCTTTCTTT	CASSPLRDTEAFF
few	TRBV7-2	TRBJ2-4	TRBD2	TGTGCCAGCAGCTTAGCTAGCGGGGGGGCCAGGGGGAACATTCAGTACTTC	CASSLASGGARGNIQYF
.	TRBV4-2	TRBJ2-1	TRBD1	TGTGCCAGCAGCCAAGATATGGGACAGGGGGCCTACAATGAGCAGTTCTTC	CASSQDMGQGAYNEQFF
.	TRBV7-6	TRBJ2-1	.	TGTGCCAGCAGCGCGGACACTTCAATGGGGCAGTTCTTC	CASSADTSMGQFF
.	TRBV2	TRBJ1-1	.	TGTGCCAGCAGTGGACAGGAGAACACTGAAGCTTTCTTT	CASSGQENTEAFF
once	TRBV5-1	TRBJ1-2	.	TGCGCCAGCAGCTTTCAGGGTAACGGAGGCTACACCTTC	CASSFQGNGGYTF
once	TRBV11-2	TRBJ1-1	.	TGTGCCAGCAGCTTCTCCCCCCTTATGAACACTGAAGCTTTCTTT	CASSFSPLMNTEAFF
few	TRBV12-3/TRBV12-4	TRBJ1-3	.	TGTGCCAGCAGTTTACTTCGCACCATATATTTT	CASSLLRTIYF